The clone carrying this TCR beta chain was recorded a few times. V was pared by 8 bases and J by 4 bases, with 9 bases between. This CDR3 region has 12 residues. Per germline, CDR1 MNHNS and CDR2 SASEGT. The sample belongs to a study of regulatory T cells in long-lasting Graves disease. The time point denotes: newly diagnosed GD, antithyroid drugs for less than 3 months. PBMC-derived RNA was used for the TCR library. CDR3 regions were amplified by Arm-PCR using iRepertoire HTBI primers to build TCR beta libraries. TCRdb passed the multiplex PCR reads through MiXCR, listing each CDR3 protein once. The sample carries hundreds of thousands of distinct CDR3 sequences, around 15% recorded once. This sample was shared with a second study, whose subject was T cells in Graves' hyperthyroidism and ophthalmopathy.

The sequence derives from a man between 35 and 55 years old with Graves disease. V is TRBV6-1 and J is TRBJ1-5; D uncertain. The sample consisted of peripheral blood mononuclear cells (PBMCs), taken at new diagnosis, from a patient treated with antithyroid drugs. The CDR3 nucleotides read TGTGCCAGCGGTGTAGGGAATCAGCCCCAGCATTTT. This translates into CASGVGNQPQHF.